These 29 T cell receptor beta chains were all obtained from the same sample, sequenced in a study of blood T cell repertoires in COVID-19. The method was immunoSEQ multiplex PCR; TCRdb's version includes in-frame clones alone and lacks a portion of them. This table has roughly 47,000 clones, approximately 86% appearing once. Sequencing used peripheral blood. Receptor source: a woman in her 70s with acute or convalescent COVID-19.

This chain connects TRBV30 to TRBJ2-1; 14 nucleotides line up with TRBD2. Trimming at V came to 8 bases and at J to 6 bases, leaving 18 bases not matched to a gene. CDR1 and CDR2 from the germline V gene are GTSNPN and SVGIG (reference sequence). This CDR3 has 18 residues. CDR3 nucleotides: TGTGCCCGATCCCCGGTAGTGACTAGCGGGAGGGCCGCCAATGAGCAGTTCTTC. Protein: CARSPVVTSGRAANEQFF.

The chain has TRBV9 and TRBJ1-1; TRBD1 aligns across 10 bases. Trimming at V came to 4 bases and at J to 11 bases, leaving 11 bases not matched to a gene. This CDR3 region has 14 residues. Germline CDR1 SGDLS, CDR2 YYNGEE. The CDR3 DNA follows: TGTGCCAGCAGCCCTAGGGGGACAGGGGCGGTCGCTTTCTTT. This translates into CASSPRGTGAVAFF.

The CDR3 bases are TGCGCCAGCAGTGCCGCAGTTTCCTACGAGCAGTACTTC. Translated: CASSAAVSYEQYF. The chain recombines TRBV10-2 with TRBJ2-7; D ambiguous. Germline V gene lookup returns CDR1 WSHSY and CDR2 SAAADI. The CDR3 consists of 13 residues. Trimming removed 4 bases at V and 1 base at J, with 8 bases between.

CDR3 bases: TGCGCCAGCAGCCAGGGACTAGCGGGGAGCACAGATACGCAGTATTTT. Protein: CASSQGLAGSTDTQYF. This rearrangement joins TRBV4-1 to TRBJ2-3, with TRBD2 identical over 13 bases. This CDR3 region has 16 residues. Trimming took 3 bases from V and 0 from J; bases not matched to a gene: 0. Germline V CDR1 and CDR2: MGHRA, YSYEKL.

This chain links TRBV14 with TRBJ2-7, with D tentatively TRBD2 (5 bases). The ends were cut back, 3 bases at V and 3 bases at J, with 12 bases in the middle. The germline V gene has CDR1 SGHDN and CDR2 FVKESK. This CDR3 comprises 14 residues. The CDR3 DNA sequence: TGTGCCAGCAGCCAGGACGGACTCGGCTACGAGCAGTACTTC. Its translation: CASSQDGLGYEQYF.

The CDR3 sequence is CASSPGQVPYEQYF. The CDR3 nucleotides are TGCGCCAGCAGCCCGGGACAGGTCCCCTACGAGCAGTACTTC. The chain carries TRBV5-1 and TRBJ2-7, with 8 bases lining up with TRBD1. The CDR3 extends over 14 amino acids. After removal of 4 bases from V and 2 bases from J, the junction contained 5 bases not matched to a gene. Looked up from germline, CDR1 is SGHRS and CDR2 is YFSETQ.

This chain joins TRBV6-5 and TRBJ1-1; TRBD1 might be the D (6 bases). Trimming shortened V by 0 bases and J by 7 bases, and 18 bases separated the two germline ends. This CDR3 spans 16 amino acids. From germline, CDR1 is MNHEY and CDR2 SVGAGI. CDR3 sequence (DNA): TGTGCCAGCAGTTACTCGGTGTTGAGACAGGCAGATGAAGCTTTCTTT. Translation gives CASSYSVLRQADEAFF.

On this clone: A read error may account for a junction end that differs from germline. V gene TRBV29-1 combines with J gene TRBJ2-7, with TRBD1 matching 12 bases. CDR1 and CDR2 (germline): SQVTM, ANQGSEA. The CDR3 is made up of 14 amino acids. The CDR3 sequence: CSVTGTGGLYEQCF. The DNA for the CDR3 is TGCAGCGTTACTGGGACAGGGGGCCTCTACGAGCAGTGCTTC.

Only a few counts were recorded for this clone. This rearrangement joins TRBV28 to TRBJ1-2, with TRBD1 as a possible D gene (5 bases). Trimming removed 3 bases from V and 8 bases from J, with 16 bases in between. Germline CDR1 and CDR2: MDHEN and SYDVKM. CDR3 length: 14 amino acids. This chain's CDR3 is CASSFGGGTVGYTF. The DNA for the CDR3 is TGTGCCAGCAGTTTTGGGGGAGGGACTGTAGGCTACACCTTC.

The chain joins TRBV6-2 or TRBV6-3 to TRBJ2-7, with 7 nucleotides matching TRBD1. V lost 2 bases and J lost 9; bases outside the gene matches: 7. The CDR3 totals 13 residues. The germline gives CDR1 MNHEY, CDR2 SVGEGT. This chain's CDR3 is CASSYPDRVSQYF. The CDR3, as DNA: TGTGCCAGCAGTTACCCAGACAGGGTATCGCAGTACTTC.

The genes are TRBV7-6 and TRBJ1-1; no clear D. V lost 4 bases, J lost 3 bases, and 9 bases lay in between. The CDR3 loop spans 13 amino acids. Germline V CDR1 and CDR2: SGHVS, FNYEAQ. The CDR3 spells CASSSRLDTEAFF. CDR3 sequence (DNA): TGTGCCAGCAGCTCCCGGTTAGACACTGAAGCTTTCTTT.

In DNA form, the CDR3 reads TGTGCCAGCAGCTCAGACGGGACAGGGTCACCCCTCCACTTT. This sequence encodes CASSSDGTGSPLHF. The rearrangement links TRBV7-3 to TRBJ1-6, with 9 bases lining up with TRBD1. Trimming at V came to 4 bases and at J to 10 bases, leaving 5 bases not matched to a gene. In germline, CDR1 is SGHTA, CDR2 FQGTGA. The CDR3 has 14 residues.

The chain links TRBV7-2 to TRBJ2-7; TRBD2 matches 14 bases. Germline loops: CDR1 SGHTA, CDR2 FQGNSA. This CDR3 is 16 amino acids long. With V trimmed by 1 base and J by 5 bases, 4 bases remained unmatched. CDR3 protein: CASSLGGLAGAHEQYF. For the CDR3, the DNA is TGTGCCAGCAGCTTAGGGGGACTAGCGGGAGCTCACGAGCAGTACTTC. Looking up the rest from reference TRBV7-2 and TRBJ2-7 gives the full variable domain: GAGVSQSPSNKVTEKGKDVELRCDPISGHTALYWYRQSLGQGLEFLIYFQGNSAPDKSGLPSDRFSAERTGGSVSTLTIQRTQQEDSAVYLCASSLGGLAGAHEQYFGPGTRLTVT.

The chain employs TRBV19 and TRBJ1-1, with TRBD1 matching over 7 bases. The CDR3 length is 14 residues. V lost 5 bases to trimming and J lost 1 base; unmatched junction nucleotides: 4. Germline V CDR1 and CDR2: LNHDA, SQIVND (reference sequence). The CDR3 DNA follows: TGTGCCAGTAGTGGCCACAGGGGGAACACTGAAGCTTTCTTT. This codes for CASSGHRGNTEAFF.

V usage is TRBV11-3 and J usage is TRBJ2-1; perhaps TRBD1 as D (6 bases). Deletions cut 1 base from V and 4 bases from J, with 11 bases between. CDR3 size: 15 residues. Per the germline V gene, CDR1 is SGHNT and CDR2 is YENEEA. CDR3 bases: TGTGCCAGCAGCTTAGGACAGGCTGTATACAATGAGCAGTTCTTC. It is translated as CASSLGQAVYNEQFF.

The chain links TRBV6-5 to TRBJ2-7, with a weak D call TRBD1 (5 bases). V lost 8 bases and J 0 bases, leaving 14 bases between the germline ends. CDR1 MNHEY and CDR2 SVGAGI come from the germline V gene. CDR3 length: 14 residues. The CDR3 here is CASLKTANSYEQYF. The CDR3 DNA reads as TGTGCCAGCCTAAAGACAGCCAACTCCTACGAGCAGTACTTC.

J is TRBJ1-4 and V is TRBV18; possibly TRBD1 for D (6 bases). V was shortened by 3 bases and J by 6 bases, with 17 bases between the two germline ends. The CDR3 has 16 residues. The germline V gene encodes CDR1 KGHSH and CDR2 LQKENI. This CDR3 reads CASSPQNRARDEKLFF. In nucleotides, the CDR3 is TGTGCCAGCTCACCTCAAAACAGGGCACGGGATGAAAAACTGTTTTTT.

There are a few counts of this clone. The rearrangement uses TRBV9 and TRBJ1-1, with 7 bases aligning to TRBD1. Germline V gene data show CDR1 as SGDLS and CDR2 as YYNGEE. This CDR3 has 15 residues. The trim removed 3 bases at V and 0 bases at J, leaving 5 bases unmatched. The CDR3 is CASSGQGALNTEAFF. The CDR3 nucleotides are TGTGCCAGCAGCGGACAGGGTGCCTTGAACACTGAAGCTTTCTTT.

V is TRBV15 and J is TRBJ2-3, with 13 bases matching TRBD2. V gave up 0 bases and J gave up 10 bases; unmatched junction bases: 10. The CDR3 totals 17 residues. Germline V gene lookup returns CDR1 LNHNV and CDR2 YYDKDF (reference sequence). The CDR3 reads CATSRDGTSGRGSAQYF. CDR3 DNA: TGTGCCACCAGCAGAGATGGAACTAGCGGGAGGGGGAGCGCGCAGTATTTT.

This chain links TRBV9 with TRBJ1-2; no definite D call. The CDR3 is made up of 14 amino acids. CDR1 and CDR2 (germline): SGDLS, YYNGEE. Trimming took off 4 bases at V and 4 bases at J, with 14 bases between the two ends. CDR3 coding DNA: TGTGCCAGCAGCCCCCGCGGGTCGGGCTATGGCTACACCTTC. It specifies CASSPRGSGYGYTF.

The chain links TRBV30 to TRBJ2-5, with 7 bases lining up with TRBD2. The ends lost 2 bases at V and 1 base at J; junction bases unmatched: 4. The CDR3 runs 14 residues. CDR1 GTSNPN and CDR2 SVGIG come from the germline V gene (reference sequence). CDR3: CAWSLLAVQETQYF. DNA for the CDR3: TGTGCCTGGAGTCTCCTAGCGGTCCAAGAGACCCAGTACTTC.

The chain couples TRBV27 to TRBJ1-1; the D gene is possibly TRBD1 (6 bases). The germline V gene encodes CDR1 MNHEY and CDR2 SMNVEV (reference sequence). The V end was cut by 7 bases, the J end by 4 bases, with 16 bases between. The CDR3 covers 14 residues. The CDR3 nucleotides are TGTGCCAGCAACCCCCAGGGGTTGGTCACTGAAGCTTTCTTT. This codes for CASNPQGLVTEAFF.

A note on this clone: The junction differs from germline at one of its ends, possibly a read error. Other DNA sequences in the same sample also yield this CDR3. The J gene is TRBJ2-6, the V gene TRBV18, with D possibly matching TRBD1 (6 bases). The CDR3 contains 15 residues. Germline V gene sequence: CDR1 KGHSH, CDR2 LQKENI. CDR3: CASSLGHSGANVLTF. CDR3 nucleotide sequence: TGTGCCAGCTCCCTGGGACACTCTGGGGCCAACGTTCTGACTTTC.

This clone was counted once. This chain connects TRBV28 to TRBJ1-2; D perhaps matches TRBD1 (5 bases). V lost 7 bases, J lost 0 bases, and 9 bases lay in between. The length of the CDR3 is 13 residues. Germline V gene sequence: CDR1 MDHEN, CDR2 SYDVKM. The CDR3 is CASTDTPNYGYTF. The DNA of the CDR3 is TGTGCCAGCACGGACACTCCTAACTATGGCTACACCTTC.

The CDR3 DNA sequence: TGCGCCAGCAGCTTCTGGGTTTCCAGCGCCCCGAACGAGCAGTACTTC. Protein product: CASSFWVSSAPNEQYF. The chain has TRBV5-1 and TRBJ2-7, with D unclear. V was shortened by 2 bases and J by 5 bases, with 20 bases between the two germline ends. CDR1 and CDR2 (germline): SGHRS, YFSETQ. The length of the CDR3 is 16 residues. The whole variable domain, remainder taken from reference TRBV5-1 and TRBJ2-7, is KAGVTQTPRYLIKTRGQQVTLSCSPISGHRSVSWYQQTPGQGLQFLFEYFSETQRNKGNFPGRFSGRQFSNSRSEMNVSTLELGDSALYLCASSFWVSSAPNEQYFGPGTRLTVT.

The chain carries TRBV19 and TRBJ2-1; the D is unclear. The CDR3 is made up of 13 amino acids. Germline CDR1 is LNHDA and CDR2 is SQIVND (reference sequence). Trimming took off 9 bases at V and 4 bases at J, with 13 bases between the two ends. The CDR3 bases are TGTGCCAGCAGGCCACCCGGATACAATGAGCAGTTCTTC. Protein product: CASRPPGYNEQFF. The whole variable domain, filled in from reference TRBV19 and TRBJ2-1, reads DGGITQSPKYLFRKEGQNVTLSCEQNLNHDAMYWYRQDPGQGLRLIYYSQIVNDFQKGDIAEGYSVSREKKESFPLTVTSAQKNPTAFYLCASRPPGYNEQFFGPGTRLTVL.

The V and J genes are TRBV6-5 and TRBJ2-3; TRBD2 is a possible D gene (6 bases). The CDR3 is 12 amino acids. Germline CDR1 is MNHEY and CDR2 is SVGAGI. The V end was cut by 8 bases, the J end by 2 bases, with 8 bases between. The CDR3 nucleotides are TGTGCCAGCCGGGACTCCACAGATACGCAGTATTTT. It yields the protein CASRDSTDTQYF.

This chain links TRBV7-8 with TRBJ1-2, with D possibly TRBD1 on 6 matching bases. The CDR3 totals 17 residues. The V end lost 4 bases, the J end lost 2 bases, and 20 bases lay between the germline ends. CDR1 and CDR2 (germline): SGHVS, FQNEAQ. The CDR3 sequence is CASSSRDTIVSNYGYTF. CDR3 bases: TGTGCCAGCAGCTCCCGGGACACAATAGTTTCGAACTATGGCTACACCTTC.

The V and J genes are TRBV7-9 and TRBJ2-3; D call uncertain. The CDR3 is 14 amino acids. With 3 bases removed from V and 1 base from J, the gap between germline ends came to 8 bases. Germline loops: CDR1 SEHNR, CDR2 FQNEAQ (reference sequence). For the CDR3, the DNA is TGTGCCAGCAGCTTGATCGCGGGCACAGATACGCAGTATTTT. It translates to CASSLIAGTDTQYF.